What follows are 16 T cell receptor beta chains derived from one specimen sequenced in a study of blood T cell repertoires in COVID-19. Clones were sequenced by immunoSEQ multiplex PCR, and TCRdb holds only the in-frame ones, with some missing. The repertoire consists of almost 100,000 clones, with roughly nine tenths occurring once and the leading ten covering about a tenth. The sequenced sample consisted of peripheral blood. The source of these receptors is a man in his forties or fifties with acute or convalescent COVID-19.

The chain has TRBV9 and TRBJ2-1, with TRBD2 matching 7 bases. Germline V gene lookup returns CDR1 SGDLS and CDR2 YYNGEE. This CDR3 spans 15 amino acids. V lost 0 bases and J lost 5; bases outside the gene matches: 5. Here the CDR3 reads CASSVGASGHNEQFF. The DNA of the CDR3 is TGTGCCAGCAGCGTAGGAGCTAGCGGACACAATGAGCAGTTCTTC.

For the CDR3, the DNA is TGTGCCAGCTCAGGGACAGGGACTAATGAAAAACTGTTTTTT. Its translation: CASSGTGTNEKLFF. The chain is built from TRBV18 and TRBJ1-4; 9 bases are a match to TRBD1. Germline loops: CDR1 KGHSH, CDR2 LQKENI. The CDR3 totals 14 residues. V gave up 5 bases and J gave up 2 bases; unmatched junction bases: 0.

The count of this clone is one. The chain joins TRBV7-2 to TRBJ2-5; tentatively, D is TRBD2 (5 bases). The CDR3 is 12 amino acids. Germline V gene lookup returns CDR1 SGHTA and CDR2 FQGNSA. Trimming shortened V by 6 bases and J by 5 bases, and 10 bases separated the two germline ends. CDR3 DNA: TGTGCCAGCAGAAGAGGGCGGGAGACCCAGTACTTC. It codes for CASRRGRETQYF.

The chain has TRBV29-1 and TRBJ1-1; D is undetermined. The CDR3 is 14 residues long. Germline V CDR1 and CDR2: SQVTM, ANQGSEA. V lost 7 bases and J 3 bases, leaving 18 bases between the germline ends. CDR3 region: CSALGGGLYTEAFF. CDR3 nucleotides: TGCAGCGCCCTCGGTGGAGGCCTCTACACTGAAGCTTTCTTT.

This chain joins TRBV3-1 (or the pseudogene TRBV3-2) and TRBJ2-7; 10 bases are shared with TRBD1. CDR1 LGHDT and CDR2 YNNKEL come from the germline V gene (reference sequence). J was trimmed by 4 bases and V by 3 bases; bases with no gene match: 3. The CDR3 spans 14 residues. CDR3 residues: CASSQQGQGYEQYF. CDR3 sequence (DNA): TGTGCCAGCAGCCAGCAGGGACAGGGGTACGAGCAGTACTTC.

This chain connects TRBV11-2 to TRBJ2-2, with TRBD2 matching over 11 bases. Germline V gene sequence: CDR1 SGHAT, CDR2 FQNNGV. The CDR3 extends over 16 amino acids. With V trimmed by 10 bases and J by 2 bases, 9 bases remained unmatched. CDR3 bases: TGTGCCACCCAAAATAGACTAGCGGGAAACACCGGGGAGCTGTTTTTT. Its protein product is CATQNRLAGNTGELFF.

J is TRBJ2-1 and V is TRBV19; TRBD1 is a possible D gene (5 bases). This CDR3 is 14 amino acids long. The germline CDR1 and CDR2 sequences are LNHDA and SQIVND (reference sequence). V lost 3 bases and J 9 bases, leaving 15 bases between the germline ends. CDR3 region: CASSILAPTGEQFF. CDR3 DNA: TGTGCCAGTAGTATCCTCGCCCCTACAGGTGAGCAGTTCTTC.

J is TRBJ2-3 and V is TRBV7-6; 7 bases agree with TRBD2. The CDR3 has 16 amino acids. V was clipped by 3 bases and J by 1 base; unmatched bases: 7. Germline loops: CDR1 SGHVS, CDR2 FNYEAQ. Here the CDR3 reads CASSFGGSYGTDTQYF. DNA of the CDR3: TGTGCCAGCAGCTTCGGCGGGAGTTACGGCACAGATACGCAGTATTTT.

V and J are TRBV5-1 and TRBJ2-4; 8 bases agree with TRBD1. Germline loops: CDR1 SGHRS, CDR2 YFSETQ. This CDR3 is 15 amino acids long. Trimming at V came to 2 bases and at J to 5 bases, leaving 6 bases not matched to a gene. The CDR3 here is CASSFLPGQENIQYF. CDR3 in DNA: TGCGCCAGCAGCTTCTTGCCGGGACAGGAAAACATTCAGTACTTC.

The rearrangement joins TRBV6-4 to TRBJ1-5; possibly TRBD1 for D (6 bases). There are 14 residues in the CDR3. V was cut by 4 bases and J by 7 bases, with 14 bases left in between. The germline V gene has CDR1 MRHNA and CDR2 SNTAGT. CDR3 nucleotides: TGTGCCAGCAGTGTGGAACAGGGAAGGCAGCCCCAGCATTTT. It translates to CASSVEQGRQPQHF.

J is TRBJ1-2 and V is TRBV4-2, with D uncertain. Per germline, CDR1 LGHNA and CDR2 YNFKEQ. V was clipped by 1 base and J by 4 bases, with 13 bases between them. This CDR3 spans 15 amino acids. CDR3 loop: CASSQGTDYTYGYTF. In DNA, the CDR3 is TGTGCCAGCAGCCAAGGAACAGATTACACCTATGGCTACACCTTC.

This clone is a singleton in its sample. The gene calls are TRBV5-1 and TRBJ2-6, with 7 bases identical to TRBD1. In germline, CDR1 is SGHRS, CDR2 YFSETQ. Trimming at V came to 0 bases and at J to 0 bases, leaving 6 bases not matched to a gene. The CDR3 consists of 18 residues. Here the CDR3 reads CASSLVWTGHSGANVLTF. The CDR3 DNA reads TGCGCCAGCAGCTTGGTATGGACAGGACACTCTGGGGCCAACGTCCTGACTTTC.

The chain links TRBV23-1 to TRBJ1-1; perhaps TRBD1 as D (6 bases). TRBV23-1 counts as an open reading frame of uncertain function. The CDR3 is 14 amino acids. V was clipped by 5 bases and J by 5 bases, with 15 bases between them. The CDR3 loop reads CASSTGRGETEAFF. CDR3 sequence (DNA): TGCGCCAGCAGTACAGGGAGAGGGGAAACTGAAGCTTTCTTT.

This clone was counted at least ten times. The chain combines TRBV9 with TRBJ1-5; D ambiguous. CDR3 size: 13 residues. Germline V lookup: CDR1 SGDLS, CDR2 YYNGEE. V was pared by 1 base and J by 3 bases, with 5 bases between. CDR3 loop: CASSVTPNQPQHF. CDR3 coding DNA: TGTGCCAGCAGCGTAACTCCCAATCAGCCCCAGCATTTT.

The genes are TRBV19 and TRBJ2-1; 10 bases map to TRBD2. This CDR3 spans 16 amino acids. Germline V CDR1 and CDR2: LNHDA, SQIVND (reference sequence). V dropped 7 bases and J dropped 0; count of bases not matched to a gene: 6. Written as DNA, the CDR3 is TGTGCCAGTAAGAAGGCTAGCGGGAGCTCCTACAATGAGCAGTTCTTC. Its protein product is CASKKASGSSYNEQFF.

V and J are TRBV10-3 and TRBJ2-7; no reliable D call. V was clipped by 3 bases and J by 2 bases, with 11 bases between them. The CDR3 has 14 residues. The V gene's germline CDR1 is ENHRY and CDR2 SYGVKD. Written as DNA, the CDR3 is TGTGCCATCAGTGAATCCTACTCCGCCTACGAGCAGTACTTC. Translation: CAISESYSAYEQYF.